Listed here are 16 T cell receptor beta chains from one sample, sequenced in a study of cytomegalovirus exposure and HLA in healthy donors. The PCR made use of 60 Vbeta and 13 Jbeta primers. Using immunoSEQ multiplex PCR, the repertoire was profiled, and TCRdb retains in-frame clones only, with some absent. The sample records some 190,000 clones, over 60% being singletons. Sequencing was carried out using PBMCs. The receptors shown here come from a woman aged 25 to 39 in good health and CMV-seropositive.

This clone was seen only a few times. The chain combines TRBV19 with TRBJ2-7, with 7 bases lining up with TRBD1. The V and J ends lost 1 base and 3 bases, in that order; junction bases with no gene match: 6. Germline CDR1 is LNHDA and CDR2 is SQIVND (reference sequence). This CDR3 has 15 residues. DNA of the CDR3: TGTGCCAGTAGTATAGCCACAGGGGAAGTCTACGAGCAGTACTTC. This encodes CASSIATGEVYEQYF.

This clone was recorded a few times. This sequence joins TRBV11-2 and TRBJ2-5; TRBD2 matches at 9 bases. CDR1 is SGHAT, CDR2 FQNNGV, per germline. This CDR3 is built from 16 residues. With 5 bases clipped from V and 4 bases from J, the junction kept 11 bases outside the gene matches. CDR3 sequence reads: CASSLRRGRAGETQYF. For the CDR3, the DNA is TGTGCCAGCAGCCTAAGACGCGGGAGGGCCGGAGAGACCCAGTACTTC.

The chain uses TRBV28 and TRBJ1-6, with TRBD1 matching over 8 bases. The CDR3 totals 15 residues. Per germline, CDR1 MDHEN and CDR2 SYDVKM. V lost 7 bases and J lost 9; bases outside the gene matches: 11. The chain's CDR3 is CASISTRTGRSPLHF. The CDR3 DNA sequence: TGTGCCAGCATCTCTACCCGGACAGGGCGTTCACCCCTCCACTTT.

The chain carries TRBV6-5 and TRBJ2-3; maybe TRBD2 (5 bases). Trimming left V 10 bases short and J 0 bases short, with 17 bases between. This CDR3 contains 15 residues. Germline CDR1 reads MNHEY; CDR2 reads SVGAGI. Here the CDR3 DNA reads TGTGCCACAAGCAACGGGCGGGTTAGCACAGATACGCAGTATTTT. Translating gives CATSNGRVSTDTQYF.

This clone has only one observation. The chain recombines TRBV5-1 with TRBJ2-3, with TRBD2 matching 16 bases. Germline V gene data show CDR1 as SGHRS and CDR2 as YFSETQ. The ends lost 5 bases at V and 4 bases at J; junction bases unmatched: 4. This CDR3 is 16 amino acids long. The CDR3 protein is CASRLGTSGRADTQYF. The CDR3 DNA follows: TGCGCCAGCAGACTCGGGACTAGCGGGAGGGCAGATACGCAGTATTTT.

The chain couples TRBV7-2 to TRBJ1-1; D is perhaps TRBD1 (5 bases). CDR1 is SGHTA, CDR2 FQGNSA, per germline. The length of the CDR3 is 13 residues. The V gene lost 0 bases and the J gene lost 11 bases, with 13 bases spanning the gap. DNA of the CDR3: TGTGCCAGCAGCTTAGCTATGGAGGGGCTCGCTTTCTTT. Translation gives CASSLAMEGLAFF.

The chain couples TRBV10-3 to TRBJ2-1; D remains unclear. The V end was cut by 7 bases, the J end by 0 bases, with 10 bases between. There are 14 residues in the CDR3. The germline V gene encodes CDR1 ENHRY and CDR2 SYGVKD. For the CDR3, the DNA is TGTGCCATCACCGGAGCAAGCTCCTACAATGAGCAGTTCTTC. Translating it yields CAITGASSYNEQFF.

The rearrangement uses TRBV19 and TRBJ1-2; weak D call: TRBD1 (5 bases). Germline CDR1 and CDR2: LNHDA and SQIVND (reference sequence). This CDR3 is built from 15 residues. V was cut by 3 bases and J by 7 bases, with 18 bases left in between. In nucleotides, the CDR3 is TGTGCCAGTAGTATCTTACTGGCAGGGTCGGGTGGCTACACCTTC. It is translated as CASSILLAGSGGYTF.

This clone is a singleton in its sample. The chain links TRBV29-1 to TRBJ2-5, with TRBD1 as a possible D gene (6 bases). This CDR3 comprises 13 residues. Germline V gene data show CDR1 as SQVTM and CDR2 as ANQGSEA. With 4 bases removed from V and 1 base from J, the gap between germline ends came to 10 bases. As DNA, the CDR3 is TGCAGCGTTGCCAGGGGTAGCCAAGAGACCCAGTACTTC. Its translation: CSVARGSQETQYF.

In its sample, this clone was seen once. CDR3 amino acids: CASSYSLGVAYEQYF. CDR3 nucleotide sequence: TGTGCCAGCAGTTACTCGCTAGGGGTTGCCTACGAGCAGTACTTC. The gene calls are TRBV6-6 and TRBJ2-7; D is perhaps TRBD1 (5 bases). The germline V gene has CDR1 MNHNY and CDR2 SVGAGI (reference sequence). Deletions cut 0 bases from V and 2 bases from J, with 11 bases between. The CDR3 totals 15 residues.

This clone has just a few counts. The chain's CDR3 is CASSTGTGDNGELFF. The CDR3 DNA sequence: TGTGCCAGTAGTACAGGGACAGGGGATAACGGGGAGCTGTTTTTT. The chain carries TRBV19 and TRBJ2-2; 10 bases agree with TRBD1. V gave up 4 bases and J gave up 7 bases; unmatched junction bases: 6. The germline V gene encodes CDR1 LNHDA and CDR2 SQIVND (reference sequence). This CDR3 contains 15 residues.

The chain uses TRBV19 and TRBJ1-4; 10 bases match TRBD1. CDR1 is LNHDA, CDR2 SQIVND, per germline (reference sequence). The V and J ends lost 5 bases and 7 bases, in that order; junction bases with no gene match: 7. CDR3 length equals 15 residues. CDR3: CASSFRDRGGEKLFF. The CDR3 coding sequence is TGTGCCAGTAGTTTTCGGGACAGGGGAGGTGAAAAACTGTTTTTT.

The V and J genes are TRBV5-1 and TRBJ1-3; 10 bases line up with TRBD1. The CDR3 is 16 amino acids. Germline V gives CDR1 SGHRS, CDR2 YFSETQ. Trimming at V came to 4 bases and at J to 4 bases, leaving 8 bases not matched to a gene. The CDR3 DNA follows: TGCGCCAGCAGCGTATCCGGGACAGGGGCCGGAAACACCATATATTTT. Protein sequence: CASSVSGTGAGNTIYF.

In its sample, this clone was seen once. V gene TRBV5-8 combines with J gene TRBJ2-7; TRBD2 aligns across 11 bases. Unmatched junction bases numbered 3, after V lost 0 bases and J lost 4 bases. The CDR3 sequence is 15 residues long. Germline lookup yields CDR1 SGHTS and CDR2 YDEGEE. CDR3: CASSLGASGGYEQYF. In nucleotides, the CDR3 is TGTGCCAGCAGCTTGGGCGCTAGCGGGGGGTACGAGCAGTACTTC.

This clone was seen only a few times. The genes are TRBV30 and TRBJ2-7, with TRBD1 as a possible D gene (6 bases). The germline V gene has CDR1 GTSNPN and CDR2 SVGIG (reference sequence). The CDR3 totals 14 residues. Trimming shortened V by 5 bases and J by 1 base, and 15 bases separated the two germline ends. CDR3 amino acids: CAWERNRASYEQYF. The CDR3 nucleotides read TGTGCCTGGGAAAGAAACAGGGCGTCCTACGAGCAGTACTTC.

There are a few counts of this clone. The gene calls are TRBV5-1 and TRBJ1-4; tentative D call: TRBD1 (5 bases). The CDR3 runs to 15 residues. V was pared by 4 bases and J by 12 bases, with 22 bases between. CDR1 is SGHRS and CDR2 is YFSETQ in the germline V gene. The CDR3 bases are TGCGCCAGCAGCCCACGCTTCGACAACCTAGGGGAACTGTTTTTT. It yields the protein CASSPRFDNLGELFF.